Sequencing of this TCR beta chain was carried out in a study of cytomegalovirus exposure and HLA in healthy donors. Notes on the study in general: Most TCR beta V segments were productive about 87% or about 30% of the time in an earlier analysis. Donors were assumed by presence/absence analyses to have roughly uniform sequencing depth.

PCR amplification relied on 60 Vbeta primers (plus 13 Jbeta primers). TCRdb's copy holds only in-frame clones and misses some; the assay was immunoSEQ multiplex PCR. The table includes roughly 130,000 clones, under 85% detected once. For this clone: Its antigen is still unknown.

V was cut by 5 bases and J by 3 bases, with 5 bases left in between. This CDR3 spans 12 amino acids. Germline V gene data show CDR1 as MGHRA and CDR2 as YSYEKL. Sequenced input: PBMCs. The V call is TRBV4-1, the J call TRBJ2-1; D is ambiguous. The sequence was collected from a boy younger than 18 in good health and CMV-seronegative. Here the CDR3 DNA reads TGCGCCAGCAGCGTCGGCTACAATGAGCAGTTCTTC. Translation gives CASSVGYNEQFF.